This is a list of T cell receptor beta chains from one sample in a study of blood T cell repertoires in COVID-19. Sequencing was performed with immunoSEQ multiplex PCR; in TCRdb, only in-frame clones are kept and a portion is missing. There are about 150,000 clones in the sample; around 82% occur only once, and roughly 15% lies in the top ten. The sample taken for sequencing was peripheral blood. Receptor source: a human donor with acute or convalescent COVID-19. The donor label of this sample is uncertain. Each CDR3 is given with its conserved first and last residue.

V gene	CDR3 protein
TRBV9	CASSTRQGGYTGELFF
TRBV6-2/TRBV6-3	CASSYYGNTEAFF
TRBV2	CASRTPPLGAYEQYF
TRBV6-5	CASSLGQSSIEKLFF
TRBV5-1	CASSFGRGNTEAFF
TRBV19	CASRTPKTGMNTEAFF
TRBV5-1	CASSQDRGPQETQYF
TRBV5-1	CASSLSGGTTDTQYF
TRBV5-1	CASTRGRDSPLHF
TRBV6-1	CASSESGTGGVNTEAFF
TRBV30	CAWSVGPGYTEAFF
TRBV2	CASKIGTGSHYGYTF
TRBV27	CASSLSGTDRSYEQYF
TRBV4-2	CASSPRQGGGYTF
TRBV29-1	CSVNRAAQADTQYF
TRBV19	CASTRQGATQPQHF
TRBV19	CASSTGFSYNSPLHF
TRBV3-1/TRBV3-2	CASSQVAGGGVYEQYF
TRBV10-3	CAISLDRRSNYGYTF
TRBV6-4	CASSDGGSHGYTF
TRBV3-1/TRBV3-2	CASSQAPDRGNTIYF
TRBV10-2	CASSYSSNQPQHF
TRBV4-2	CASSQTGGYYSPLHF
TRBV5-6	CASSRLAGETQYF
TRBV5-4	CASSDPHSSGNTIYF
TRBV5-1	CASNAGMADTEAFF
TRBV2	CASSQGADQPQHF
TRBV20-1	CSASRTDYTGELFF